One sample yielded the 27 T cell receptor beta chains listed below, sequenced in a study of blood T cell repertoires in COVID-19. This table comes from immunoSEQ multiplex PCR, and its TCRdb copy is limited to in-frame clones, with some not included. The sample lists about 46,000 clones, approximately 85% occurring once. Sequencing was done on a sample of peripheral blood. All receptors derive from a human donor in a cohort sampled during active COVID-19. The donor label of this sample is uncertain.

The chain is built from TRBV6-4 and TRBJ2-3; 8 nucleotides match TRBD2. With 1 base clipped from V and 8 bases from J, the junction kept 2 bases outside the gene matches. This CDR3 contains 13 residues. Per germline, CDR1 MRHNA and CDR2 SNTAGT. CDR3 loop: CASSDFAGGTQYF. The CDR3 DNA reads TGTGCCAGCAGTGACTTTGCGGGGGGTACGCAGTATTTT.

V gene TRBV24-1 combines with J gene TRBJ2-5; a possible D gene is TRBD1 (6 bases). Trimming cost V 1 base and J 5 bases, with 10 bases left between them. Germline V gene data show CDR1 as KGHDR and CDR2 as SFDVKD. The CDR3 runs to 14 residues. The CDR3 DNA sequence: TGTGCCACCAGTGATTTTCGGCAGGGGGAGACCCAGTACTTC. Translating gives CATSDFRQGETQYF.

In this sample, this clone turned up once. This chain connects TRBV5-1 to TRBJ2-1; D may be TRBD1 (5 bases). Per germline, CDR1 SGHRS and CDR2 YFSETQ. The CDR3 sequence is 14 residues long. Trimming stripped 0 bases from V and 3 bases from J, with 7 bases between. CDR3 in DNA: TGCGCCAGCAGCTTGGCCCAGGGCTACAATGAGCAGTTCTTC. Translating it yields CASSLAQGYNEQFF.

The chain's CDR3 is CATSDSTGFTNQPQHF. CDR3 DNA: TGTGCCACCAGTGATTCCACGGGGTTTACCAATCAGCCCCAGCATTTT. The chain carries TRBV24-1 and TRBJ1-5; D gene uncertain. Looked up from germline, CDR1 is KGHDR and CDR2 is SFDVKD. The CDR3 is 16 amino acids. V was trimmed by 2 bases and J by 3 bases, leaving 13 bases between them.

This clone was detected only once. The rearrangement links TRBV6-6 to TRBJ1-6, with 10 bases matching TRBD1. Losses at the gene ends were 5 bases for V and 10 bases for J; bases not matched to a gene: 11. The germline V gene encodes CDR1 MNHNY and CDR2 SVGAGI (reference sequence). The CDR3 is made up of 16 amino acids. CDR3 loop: CASSPDRGSMGSPLHF. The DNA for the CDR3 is TGTGCCAGCAGTCCGGACAGGGGGTCGATGGGCTCACCCCTCCACTTT.

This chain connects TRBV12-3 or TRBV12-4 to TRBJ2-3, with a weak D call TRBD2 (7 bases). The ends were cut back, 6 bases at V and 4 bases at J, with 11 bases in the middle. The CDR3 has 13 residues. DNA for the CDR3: TGTGCCAGCAGGGGGGGGCGTGCAGATACGCAGTATTTT. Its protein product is CASRGGRADTQYF.

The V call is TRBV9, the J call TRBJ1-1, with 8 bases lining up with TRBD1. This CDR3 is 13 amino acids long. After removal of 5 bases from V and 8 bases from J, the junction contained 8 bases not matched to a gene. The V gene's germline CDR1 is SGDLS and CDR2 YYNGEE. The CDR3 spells CASRAMGDREAFF. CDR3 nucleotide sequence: TGTGCCAGCAGAGCTATGGGGGACAGGGAAGCTTTCTTT.

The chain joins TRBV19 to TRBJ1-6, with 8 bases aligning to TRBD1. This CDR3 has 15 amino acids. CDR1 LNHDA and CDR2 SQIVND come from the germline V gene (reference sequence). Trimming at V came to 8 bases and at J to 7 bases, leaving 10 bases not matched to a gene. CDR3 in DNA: TGTGCCAGTCGCGACAGGGGAATCGGCAATTCACCCCTCCACTTT. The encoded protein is CASRDRGIGNSPLHF.

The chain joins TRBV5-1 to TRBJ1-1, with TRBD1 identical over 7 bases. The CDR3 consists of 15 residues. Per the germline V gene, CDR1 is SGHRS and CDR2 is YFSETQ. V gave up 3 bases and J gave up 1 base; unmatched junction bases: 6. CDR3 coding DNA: TGCGCCAGCAGCTCTTCCGGGACAGCGAACACTGAAGCTTTCTTT. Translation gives CASSSSGTANTEAFF.

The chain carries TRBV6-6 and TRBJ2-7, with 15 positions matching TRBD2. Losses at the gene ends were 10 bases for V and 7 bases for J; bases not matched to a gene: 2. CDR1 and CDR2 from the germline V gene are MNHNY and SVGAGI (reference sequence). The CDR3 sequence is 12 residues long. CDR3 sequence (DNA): TGTGCCATGGGACTAGCGGGGGGTGAGCAGTACTTC. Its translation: CAMGLAGGEQYF.

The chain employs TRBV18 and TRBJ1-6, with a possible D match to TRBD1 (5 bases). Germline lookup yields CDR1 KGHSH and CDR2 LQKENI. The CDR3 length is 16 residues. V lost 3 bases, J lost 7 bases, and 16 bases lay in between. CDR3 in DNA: TGTGCCAGCTCACCTTCCAAACCGGGACTCAATTCACCCCTCCACTTT. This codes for CASSPSKPGLNSPLHF. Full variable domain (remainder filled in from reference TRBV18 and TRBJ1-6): NAGVMQNPRHLVRRRGQEARLRCSPMKGHSHVYWYRQLPEEGLKFMVYLQKENIIDESGMPKERFSAEFPKEGPSILRIQQVVRGDSAAYFCASSPSKPGLNSPLHFGNGTRLTVT.

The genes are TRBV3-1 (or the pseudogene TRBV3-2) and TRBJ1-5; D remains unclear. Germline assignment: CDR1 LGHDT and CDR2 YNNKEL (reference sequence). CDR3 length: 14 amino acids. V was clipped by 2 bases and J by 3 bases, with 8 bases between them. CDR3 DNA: TGTGCCAGCAGCCAACAGGCAGTCAATCAGCCCCAGCATTTT. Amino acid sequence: CASSQQAVNQPQHF.

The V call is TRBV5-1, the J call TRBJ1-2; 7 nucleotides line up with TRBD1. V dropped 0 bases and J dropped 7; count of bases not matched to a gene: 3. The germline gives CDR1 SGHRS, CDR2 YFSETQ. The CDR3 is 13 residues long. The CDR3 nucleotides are TGCGCCAGCAGCTTGGAAGGGGGCCGTGGCTACACCTTC. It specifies CASSLEGGRGYTF.

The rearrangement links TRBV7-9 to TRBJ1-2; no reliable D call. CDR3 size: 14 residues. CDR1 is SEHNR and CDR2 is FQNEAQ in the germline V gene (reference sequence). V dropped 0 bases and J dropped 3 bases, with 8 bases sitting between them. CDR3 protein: CASSLASGYYGYTF. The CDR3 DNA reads TGTGCCAGCAGCTTAGCTAGCGGCTACTATGGCTACACCTTC. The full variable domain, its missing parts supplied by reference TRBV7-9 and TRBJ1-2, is DTGVSQNPRHKITKRGQNVTFRCDPISEHNRLYWYRQTLGQGPEFLTYFQNEAQLEKSRLLSDRFSAERPKGSFSTLEIQRTEQGDSAMYLCASSLASGYYGYTFGSGTRLTVV.

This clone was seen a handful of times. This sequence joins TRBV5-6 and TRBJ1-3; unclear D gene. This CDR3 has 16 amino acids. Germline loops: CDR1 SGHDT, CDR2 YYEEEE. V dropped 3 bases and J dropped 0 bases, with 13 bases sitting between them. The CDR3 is CASSSRILSSGNTIYF. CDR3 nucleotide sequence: TGTGCCAGCAGCTCCAGGATTTTAAGCTCTGGAAACACCATATATTTT.

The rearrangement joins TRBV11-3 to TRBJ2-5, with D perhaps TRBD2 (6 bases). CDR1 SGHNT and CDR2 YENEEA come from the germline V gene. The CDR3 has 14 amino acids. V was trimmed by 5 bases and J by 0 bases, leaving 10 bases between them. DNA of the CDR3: TGTGCCAGCAGCCCGGGACTCAACCAAGAGACCCAGTACTTC. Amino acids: CASSPGLNQETQYF.

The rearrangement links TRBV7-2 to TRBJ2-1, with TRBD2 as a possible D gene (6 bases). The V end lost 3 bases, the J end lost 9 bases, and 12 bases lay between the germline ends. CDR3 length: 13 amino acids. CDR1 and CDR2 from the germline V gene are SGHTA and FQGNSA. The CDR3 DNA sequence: TGTGCCAGCAGCTTGGCCCCAGCGGGTGAGCAGTTCTTC. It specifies CASSLAPAGEQFF.

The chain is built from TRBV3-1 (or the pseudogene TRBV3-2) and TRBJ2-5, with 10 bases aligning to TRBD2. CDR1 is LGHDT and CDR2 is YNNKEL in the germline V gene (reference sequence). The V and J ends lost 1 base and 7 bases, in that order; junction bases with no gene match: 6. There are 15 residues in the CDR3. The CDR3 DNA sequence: TGTGCCAGCAGCCAAGTTTCTAGCGGGGGCCGGACCCAGTACTTC. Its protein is CASSQVSSGGRTQYF.

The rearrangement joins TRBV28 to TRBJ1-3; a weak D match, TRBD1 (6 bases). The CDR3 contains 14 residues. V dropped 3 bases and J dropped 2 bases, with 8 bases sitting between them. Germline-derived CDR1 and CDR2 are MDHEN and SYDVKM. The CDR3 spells CASSFTGTGNTIYF. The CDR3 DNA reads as TGTGCCAGCAGTTTCACAGGGACTGGAAACACCATATATTTT.

The CDR3 protein is CASSLDRGSYNEQFF. The CDR3, as DNA: TGTGCCAGCAGCCTGGACAGGGGCTCCTACAATGAGCAGTTCTTC. This sequence joins TRBV11-2 and TRBJ2-1; 9 bases fit TRBD1. The V and J ends lost 5 bases and 0 bases, in that order; junction bases with no gene match: 2. The CDR3 has 15 residues. Germline values: CDR1 SGHAT, CDR2 FQNNGV.

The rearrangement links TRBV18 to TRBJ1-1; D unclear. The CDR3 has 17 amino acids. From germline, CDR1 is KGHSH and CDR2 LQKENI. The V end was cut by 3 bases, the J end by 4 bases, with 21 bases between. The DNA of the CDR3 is TGTGCCAGCTCACCCCCGCTCCGCACGGGCGGGAGCACTGAAGCTTTCTTT. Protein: CASSPPLRTGGSTEAFF. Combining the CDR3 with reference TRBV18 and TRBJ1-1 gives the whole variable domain NAGVMQNPRHLVRRRGQEARLRCSPMKGHSHVYWYRQLPEEGLKFMVYLQKENIIDESGMPKERFSAEFPKEGPSILRIQQVVRGDSAAYFCASSPPLRTGGSTEAFFGQGTRLTVV.

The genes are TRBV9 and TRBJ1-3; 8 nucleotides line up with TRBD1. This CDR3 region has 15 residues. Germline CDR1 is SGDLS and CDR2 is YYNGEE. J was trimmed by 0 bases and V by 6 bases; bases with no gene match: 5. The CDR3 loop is CASTRTGGSGNTIYF. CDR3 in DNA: TGTGCCAGCACCCGAACAGGGGGCTCTGGAAACACCATATATTTT.

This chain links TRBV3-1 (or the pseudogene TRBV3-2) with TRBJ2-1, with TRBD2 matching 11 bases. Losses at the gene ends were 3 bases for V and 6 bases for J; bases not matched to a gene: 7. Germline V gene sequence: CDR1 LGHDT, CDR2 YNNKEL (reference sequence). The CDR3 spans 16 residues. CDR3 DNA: TGTGCCAGCAGCCAGACTAGCGGGGCGTTGGCCAATGAGCAGTTCTTC. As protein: CASSQTSGALANEQFF.

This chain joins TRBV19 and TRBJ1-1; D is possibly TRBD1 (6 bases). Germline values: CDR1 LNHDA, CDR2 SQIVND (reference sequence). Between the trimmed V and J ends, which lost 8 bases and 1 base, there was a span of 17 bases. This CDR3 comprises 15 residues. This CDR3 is CASPGKQGENTEAFF. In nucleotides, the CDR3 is TGTGCCAGTCCCGGTAAACAGGGTGAGAACACTGAAGCTTTCTTT.

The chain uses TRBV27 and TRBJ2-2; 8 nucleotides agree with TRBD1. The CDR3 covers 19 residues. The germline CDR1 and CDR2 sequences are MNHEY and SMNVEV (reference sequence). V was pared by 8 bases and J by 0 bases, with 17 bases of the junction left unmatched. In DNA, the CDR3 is TGTGCCAGCCCGTCAAGACAGGGGAAAGGTGCTGCGAACACCGGGGAGCTGTTTTTT. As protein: CASPSRQGKGAANTGELFF.

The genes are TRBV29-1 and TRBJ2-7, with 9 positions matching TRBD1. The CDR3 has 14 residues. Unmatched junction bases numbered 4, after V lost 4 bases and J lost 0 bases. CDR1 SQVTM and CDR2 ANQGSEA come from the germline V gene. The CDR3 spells CSVAGTGSSYEQYF. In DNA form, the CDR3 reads TGCAGCGTTGCCGGGACAGGGAGCTCCTACGAGCAGTACTTC.

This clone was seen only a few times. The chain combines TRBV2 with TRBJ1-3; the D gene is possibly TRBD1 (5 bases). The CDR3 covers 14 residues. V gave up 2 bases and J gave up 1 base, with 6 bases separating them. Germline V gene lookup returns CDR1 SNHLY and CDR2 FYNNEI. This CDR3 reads CASSERGSGNTIYF. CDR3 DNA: TGTGCCAGCAGTGAACGGGGGTCTGGAAACACCATATATTTT.